This TCR beta chain derives from a study of early T cells in non-severe SARS-CoV-2 infection. cDNA molecules, individually, were tagged with unique molecular identifiers. TCRdb re-called the 5' RACE reads through MiXCR, storing one row per CDR3 protein. The sample lists about 81,000 distinct CDR3 sequences, 14% to 15% occurring once. General observations from the study: Matching against VDJdb likely underestimated virus-specific expansions, favoring anti-spike CD8.

In this sample, this clonotype turned up many times. Its target is not known. The TCR originated in an adult who was a healthcare worker with PCR-confirmed SARS-CoV-2 infection or an uninfected control (not recorded which). The sequencing sample was made of whole blood.

As DNA, the CDR3 is TGTGCCAGCAGTGGGACCCAGGGGACTAATAATTCACCCCTCCACTTT. It encodes CASSGTQGTNNSPLHF. V gene TRBV6-1 combines with J gene TRBJ1-6, with D possibly being TRBD1 (6 bases). Germline loops: CDR1 MNHNS, CDR2 SASEGT. CDR3 length: 16 amino acids. V was clipped by 4 bases and J by 5 bases, with 15 bases between them.